This T cell receptor (beta chain) comes out of a study of blood T cell repertoires in COVID-19. Across the whole study: From T cells, B-cell-depleted T cells, or PBMCs came the material, which was cDNA or gDNA.

As handled by the study authors: Researchers report that nucleated cell counts were estimated from reference gene primer amplification. Some clones are missing from TCRdb's copy, which holds only in-frame ones; the method was immunoSEQ multiplex PCR. The V and J calls and clone size are taken from that table; D and trimming were inferred from the DNA. The sample has 350,000 to 400,000 clones, about 88% seen once; the top ten hold 1.2%. Sequencing used PBMCs or T cells enriched from blood (not recorded which). The clonotype comes from a woman aged 18-35 years who had recovered from COVID-19.

CDR3 sequence: CASSVIGGQTYEQYF. Written as DNA, the CDR3 is TGTGCCAGCAGTGTTATCGGGGGGCAGACCTACGAGCAGTACTTC. This rearrangement joins TRBV6-4 to TRBJ2-7; D possibly corresponds to TRBD2 (7 bases). Trimming took off 4 bases at V and 2 bases at J, with 15 bases between the two ends. The CDR3 runs 15 residues. In germline, CDR1 is MRHNA, CDR2 SNTAGT.